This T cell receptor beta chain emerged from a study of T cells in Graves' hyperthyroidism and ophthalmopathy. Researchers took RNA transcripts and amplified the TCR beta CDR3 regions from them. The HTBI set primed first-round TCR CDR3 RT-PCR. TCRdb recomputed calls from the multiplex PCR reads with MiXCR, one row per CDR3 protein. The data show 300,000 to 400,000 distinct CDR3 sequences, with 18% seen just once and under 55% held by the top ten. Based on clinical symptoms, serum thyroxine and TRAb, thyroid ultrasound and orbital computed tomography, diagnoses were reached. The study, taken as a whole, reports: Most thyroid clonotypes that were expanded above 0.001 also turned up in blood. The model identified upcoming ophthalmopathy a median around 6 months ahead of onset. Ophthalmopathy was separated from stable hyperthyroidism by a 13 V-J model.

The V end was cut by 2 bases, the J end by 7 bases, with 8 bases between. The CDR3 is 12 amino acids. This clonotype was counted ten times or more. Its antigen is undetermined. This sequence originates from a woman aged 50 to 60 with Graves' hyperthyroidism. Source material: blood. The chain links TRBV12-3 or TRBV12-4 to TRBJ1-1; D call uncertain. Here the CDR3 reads CASSLSGGEAFF. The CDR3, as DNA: TGTGCCAGCAGTTTATCCGGCGGTGAAGCTTTCTTT.